The 18 T cell receptor beta chains listed next were all sequenced from one sample in a study of T cell repertoires in cytomegalovirus infection. Their antigens are not known. TCRdb re-derived calls from the reads in MiXCR, one entry per CDR3 protein. The repertoire consists of fewer than 1,000,000 distinct CDR3 sequences, with around 31% occurring once and the leading ten covering over 12%. Sequences were derived from cultured CD8+ T cells from PBMCs, sampled from culture after CMV antigen stimulation. Every receptor here comes from a human donor in good health (CMV status not recorded). Some clones in this sample may be carry-over from other donors' samples.

This clonotype was counted only a few times. The chain is built from TRBV4-1 and TRBJ2-1; 8 positions match TRBD1. CDR1 and CDR2 (germline): MGHRA, YSYEKL. The length of the CDR3 is 17 residues. Germline trimming cut 2 bases from V and 3 bases from J; bases unmatched to any gene: 9. For the CDR3, the DNA is TGCGCCAGCAGCCAACATATCCCAGGGACAGGCTACAATGAGCAGTTCTTC. This sequence encodes CASSQHIPGTGYNEQFF.

This chain joins TRBV10-3 and TRBJ1-2; TRBD1 might be the D (5 bases). In germline, CDR1 is ENHRY, CDR2 SYGVKD. Trimming took 8 bases from V and 8 from J, leaving 15 bases between them. The CDR3 totals 12 residues. Written as DNA, the CDR3 is TGTGCCATCCTGCTGGGGGTCTCAGGCTACACCTTC. This codes for CAILLGVSGYTF.

The rearrangement uses TRBV10-3 and TRBJ2-7, with 9 bases fitting TRBD1. The CDR3 spans 13 residues. The germline gives CDR1 ENHRY, CDR2 SYGVKD. V was pared by 6 bases and J by 4 bases, with 4 bases of the junction left unmatched. Written as DNA, the CDR3 is TGTGCCATCAGAGTGGGACAGGGTTACGAGCAGTACTTC. It translates to CAIRVGQGYEQYF.

V gene TRBV12-5 combines with J gene TRBJ1-1; D gene uncertain. V lost 1 base to trimming and J lost 0 bases, with 6 bases between them. Germline V gene sequence: CDR1 LGHNT, CDR2 FRNRAP. CDR3 length: 14 residues. CDR3 DNA sequence: TGTGCTAGTGGTTTGGCTCCGGTGAACACTGAAGCTTTCTTT. Its translation: CASGLAPVNTEAFF.

This clonotype has more than one count but fewer than ten. The chain links TRBV15 to TRBJ2-6; no clear D gene. CDR3 size: 12 residues. Germline V gene lookup returns CDR1 LNHNV and CDR2 YYDKDF (reference sequence). V lost 6 bases to trimming and J lost 4 bases, with 4 bases between them. The DNA of the CDR3 is TGTGCCACCAGGGGGGGGGCCAACGTCCTGACTTTC. Its protein is CATRGGANVLTF.

This clonotype was seen only a few times. The chain is built from TRBV9 and TRBJ2-2; D perhaps matches TRBD1 (5 bases). In germline, CDR1 is SGDLS, CDR2 YYNGEE. Between the trimmed V and J ends, which lost 5 bases and 1 base, there was a span of 15 bases. The CDR3 contains 16 residues. CDR3: CASSPSGYQNTGELFF. In DNA form, the CDR3 reads TGTGCCAGCAGTCCGTCAGGGTATCAGAACACCGGGGAGCTGTTTTTT.

This clonotype was detected ten times or more. The genes are TRBV19 and TRBJ2-5, with D possibly being TRBD1 (7 bases). CDR1 is LNHDA, CDR2 SQIVND, per germline (reference sequence). The CDR3 loop spans 16 amino acids. V was cut by 7 bases and J by 5 bases, with 23 bases left in between. CDR3 sequence: CASNSRTGEARETQYF. In nucleotides, the CDR3 is TGTGCCAGTAACTCCAGAACAGGGGAGGCGAGGGAGACCCAGTACTTC.

V gene TRBV6-5 combines with J gene TRBJ2-5; 8 bases line up with TRBD1. V dropped 7 bases and J dropped 6; count of bases not matched to a gene: 13. Germline CDR1 and CDR2: MNHEY and SVGAGI. The CDR3 length is 15 residues. The CDR3: CASKIGGQGVKTQYF. CDR3 DNA: TGTGCCAGCAAAATAGGAGGACAGGGTGTGAAGACCCAGTACTTC.

The chain combines TRBV7-9 with TRBJ1-6, with D perhaps matching TRBD1 (5 bases). There are 15 residues in the CDR3. The V end was cut by 3 bases, the J end by 7 bases, with 13 bases between. Germline-derived CDR1 and CDR2 are SEHNR and FQNEAQ (reference sequence). The CDR3 nucleotides are TGTGCCAGCAGCTTCTGGGATCGGGGCAATTCACCCCTCCACTTT. Translating it yields CASSFWDRGNSPLHF. The full variable domain, in which reference TRBV7-9 and TRBJ1-6 provide the parts outside the CDR3, is DTGVSQNPRHKITKRGQNVTFRCDPISEHNRLYWYRQTLGQGPEFLTYFQNEAQLEKSRLLSDRFSAERPKGSFSTLEIQRTEQGDSAMYLCASSFWDRGNSPLHFGNGTRLTVT.

This sequence joins TRBV7-9 and TRBJ1-2, with 8 positions matching TRBD1. J lost 2 bases, V lost 6 bases, and 8 bases had no gene match. Germline V gene lookup returns CDR1 SEHNR and CDR2 FQNEAQ (reference sequence). This CDR3 contains 15 residues. The CDR3 nucleotides are TGTGCCAGCAGTTACGGGACAGGACAAAACTATGGCTACACCTTC. As protein: CASSYGTGQNYGYTF.

This clonotype showed up just a few times. The chain joins TRBV7-6 to TRBJ2-3; D tentatively reads TRBD1 or TRBD2 (6 bases each). The germline V and J ends were trimmed by 2 bases and 6 bases, with 9 bases remaining between them. CDR3 size: 13 residues. Germline V CDR1 and CDR2: SGHVS, FNYEAQ. The CDR3 protein is CASSLWRGDTQYF. DNA of the CDR3: TGTGCCAGCAGCTTATGGAGGGGGGATACGCAGTATTTT.

This clonotype came up a few times. A read error may account for a junction end that differs from germline. This chain links TRBV6-4 with TRBJ2-1, with 7 bases identical to TRBD2. CDR3 length equals 15 residues. Germline V gene data show CDR1 as MRHNA and CDR2 as SNTAGT. CDR3 protein: CASSARVAGYNGQFF. The CDR3 nucleotides read TGTGCCAGCAGTGCGAGGGTAGCGGGTTACAATGGGCAGTTCTTC.

J is TRBJ2-6 and V is TRBV7-2; 7 bases map to TRBD2. Germline lookup yields CDR1 SGHTA and CDR2 FQGNSA. The CDR3 sequence is 14 residues long. Germline trimming cut 2 bases from V and 13 bases from J; bases unmatched to any gene: 8. In DNA, the CDR3 is TGTGCCAGCAGCTTAAGAGGGAGGGGCCAGGTCCTGACTTTC. Translated, it gives CASSLRGRGQVLTF.

This clonotype was detected a few times. This CDR3 is CASSYQAGSTQYF. DNA for the CDR3: TGTGCCAGCAGTTATCAGGCAGGAAGCACCCAGTACTTC. V usage is TRBV6-5 and J usage is TRBJ2-5; D is unresolved. The CDR3 consists of 13 residues. Trimming pared 3 bases from V and 8 bases from J, leaving 13 bases between. Germline V gene data show CDR1 as MNHEY and CDR2 as SVGAGI.

Note on this clonotype: Since no conserved phenylalanine or tryptophan closes the CDR3, a read error is the likely cause. This sequence joins TRBV10-2 and TRBJ1-1, with 7 bases matching TRBD1. The CDR3 runs to 14 residues. Unmatched junction bases numbered 5, after V lost 6 bases and J lost 1 base. Germline V gene sequence: CDR1 WSHSY, CDR2 SAAADI. The chain's CDR3 is CASSSGQRNTEAFL. The CDR3 DNA reads as TGCGCCAGCAGCTCGGGACAGAGGAACACTGAAGCTTTCTTA.

V is TRBV20-1 and J is TRBJ1-2; 7 bases map to TRBD1. Germline CDR1 DFQATT, CDR2 SNEGSKA (reference sequence). The CDR3 is made up of 13 amino acids. V shed 4 bases and J 7 bases; nucleotides not matched to a gene: 9. CDR3 region: CSANDREVGGYTF. DNA of the CDR3: TGCAGTGCTAACGACAGGGAAGTGGGTGGCTACACCTTC.

The chain combines TRBV6-1 with TRBJ1-2, with 9 bases that match TRBD1. Trimming removed 3 bases from V and 0 bases from J; junction bases left unmatched: 8. CDR3 size: 17 residues. Looked up from germline, CDR1 is MNHNS and CDR2 is SASEGT. The CDR3 DNA sequence: TGTGCCAGCAGTGATGAGGGACAGGGTTCCGCTAACTATGGCTACACCTTC. Protein: CASSDEGQGSANYGYTF.

There are many counts of this clonotype. The DNA for the CDR3 is TGTGCCAGCAGCTTGTACACCGGGCTCGAAGGGTTCTTC. The encoded protein is CASSLYTGLEGFF. The chain couples TRBV7-2 to TRBJ2-1, with no clear D. V was clipped by 3 bases and J by 15 bases, with 18 bases between them. The germline CDR1 and CDR2 sequences are SGHTA and FQGNSA. This CDR3 comprises 13 residues.